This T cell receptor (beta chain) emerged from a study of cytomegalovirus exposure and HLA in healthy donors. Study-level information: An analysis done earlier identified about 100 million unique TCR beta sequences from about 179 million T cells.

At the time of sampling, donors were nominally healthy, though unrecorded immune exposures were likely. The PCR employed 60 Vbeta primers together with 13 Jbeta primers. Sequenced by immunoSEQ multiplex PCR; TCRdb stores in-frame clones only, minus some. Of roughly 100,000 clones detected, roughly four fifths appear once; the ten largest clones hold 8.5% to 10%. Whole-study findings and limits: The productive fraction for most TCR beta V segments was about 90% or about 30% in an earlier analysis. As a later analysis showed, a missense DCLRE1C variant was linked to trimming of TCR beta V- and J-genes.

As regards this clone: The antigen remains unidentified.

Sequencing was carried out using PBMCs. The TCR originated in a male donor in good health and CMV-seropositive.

DNA for the CDR3: TGTGCCAGCAGCATTCTACAGGGTGGTGGAGAGACCCAGTACTTC. Amino acid sequence: CASSILQGGGETQYF. The rearrangement links TRBV6-1 to TRBJ2-5, with D maybe TRBD1 (6 bases). V was pared by 6 bases and J by 4 bases, with 18 bases between. The CDR3 is 15 amino acids. Germline CDR1 MNHNS, CDR2 SASEGT.